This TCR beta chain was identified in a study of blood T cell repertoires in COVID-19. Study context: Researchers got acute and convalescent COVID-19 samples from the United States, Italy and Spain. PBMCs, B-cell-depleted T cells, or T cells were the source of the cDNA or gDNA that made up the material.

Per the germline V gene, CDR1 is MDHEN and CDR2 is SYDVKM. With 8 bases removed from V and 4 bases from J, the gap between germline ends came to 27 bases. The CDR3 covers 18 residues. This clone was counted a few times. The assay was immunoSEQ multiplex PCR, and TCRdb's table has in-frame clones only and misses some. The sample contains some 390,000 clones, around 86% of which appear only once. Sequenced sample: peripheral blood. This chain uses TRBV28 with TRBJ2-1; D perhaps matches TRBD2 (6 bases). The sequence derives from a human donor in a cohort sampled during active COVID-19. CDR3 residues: CASQGNGGGAVRYNEQFF. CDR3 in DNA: TGTGCCAGCCAAGGGAACGGTGGCGGGGCGGTCCGATACAATGAGCAGTTCTTC.